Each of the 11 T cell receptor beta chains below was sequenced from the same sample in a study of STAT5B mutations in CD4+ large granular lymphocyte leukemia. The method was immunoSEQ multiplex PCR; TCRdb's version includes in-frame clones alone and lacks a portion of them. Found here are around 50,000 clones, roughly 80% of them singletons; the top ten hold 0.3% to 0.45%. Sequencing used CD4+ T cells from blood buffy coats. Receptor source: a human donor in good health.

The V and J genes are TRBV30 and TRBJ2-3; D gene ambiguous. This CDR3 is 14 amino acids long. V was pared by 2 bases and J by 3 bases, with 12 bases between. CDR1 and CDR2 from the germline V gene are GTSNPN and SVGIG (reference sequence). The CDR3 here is CAWSPMTFTDTQYF. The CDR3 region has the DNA TGTGCCTGGAGTCCGATGACATTTACAGATACGCAGTATTTT.

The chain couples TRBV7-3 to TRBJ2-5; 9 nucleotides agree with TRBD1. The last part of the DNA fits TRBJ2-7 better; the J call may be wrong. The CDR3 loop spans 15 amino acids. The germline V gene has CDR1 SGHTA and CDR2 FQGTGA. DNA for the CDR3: TGTGCCAGCAGCTTAACAAGGGACAGGGACTACGAGCAGTACTTC. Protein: CASSLTRDRDYEQYF.

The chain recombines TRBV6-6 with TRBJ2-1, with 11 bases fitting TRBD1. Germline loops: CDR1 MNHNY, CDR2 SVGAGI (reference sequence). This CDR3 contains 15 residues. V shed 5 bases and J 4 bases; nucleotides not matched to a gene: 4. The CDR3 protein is CASSARDRGYNEQFF. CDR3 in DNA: TGTGCCAGCAGTGCCCGGGACAGGGGGTACAATGAGCAGTTCTTC.

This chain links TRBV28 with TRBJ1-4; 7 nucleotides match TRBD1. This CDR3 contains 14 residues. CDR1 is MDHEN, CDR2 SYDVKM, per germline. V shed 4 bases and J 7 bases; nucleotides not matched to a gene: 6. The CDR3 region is CASSSTGMGEKLFF. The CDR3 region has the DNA TGTGCCAGCAGTTCGACAGGGATGGGTGAAAAACTGTTTTTT.

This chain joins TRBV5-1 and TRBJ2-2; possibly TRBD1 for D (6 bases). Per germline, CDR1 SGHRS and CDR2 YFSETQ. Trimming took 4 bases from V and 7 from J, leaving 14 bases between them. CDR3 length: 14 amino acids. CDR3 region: CASSPYRAGGELFF. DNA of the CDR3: TGCGCCAGCAGCCCATACAGGGCTGGCGGGGAGCTGTTTTTT.

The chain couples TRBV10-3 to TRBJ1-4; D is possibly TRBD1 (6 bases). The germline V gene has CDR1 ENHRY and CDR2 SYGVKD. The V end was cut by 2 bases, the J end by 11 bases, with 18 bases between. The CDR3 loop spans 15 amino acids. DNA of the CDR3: TGTGCCATCAGTGAGGTGAGGACAGCTCCTGGGAAACTGTTTTTT. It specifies CAISEVRTAPGKLFF.

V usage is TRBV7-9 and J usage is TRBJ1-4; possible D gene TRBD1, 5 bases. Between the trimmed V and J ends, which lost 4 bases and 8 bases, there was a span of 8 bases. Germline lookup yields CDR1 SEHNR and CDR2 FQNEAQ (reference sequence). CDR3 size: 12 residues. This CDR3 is CASSSRGEKLFF. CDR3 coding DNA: TGTGCCAGCAGCTCACGGGGGGAAAAACTGTTTTTT.

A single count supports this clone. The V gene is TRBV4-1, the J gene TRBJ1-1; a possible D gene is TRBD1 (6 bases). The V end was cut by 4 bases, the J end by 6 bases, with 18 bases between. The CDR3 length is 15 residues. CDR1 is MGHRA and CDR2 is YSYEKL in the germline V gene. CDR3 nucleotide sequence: TGCGCCAGCAGCCTACTAAGGGGGAGCAACGCTGAAGCTTTCTTT. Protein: CASSLLRGSNAEAFF.

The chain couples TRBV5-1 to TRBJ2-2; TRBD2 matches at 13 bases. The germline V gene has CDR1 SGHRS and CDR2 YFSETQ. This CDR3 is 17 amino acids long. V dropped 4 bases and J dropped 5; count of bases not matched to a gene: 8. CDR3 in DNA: TGCGCCAGCAGCGCCGCCCCACTAGCGGGGGGGACCGGGGAGCTGTTTTTT. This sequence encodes CASSAAPLAGGTGELFF.

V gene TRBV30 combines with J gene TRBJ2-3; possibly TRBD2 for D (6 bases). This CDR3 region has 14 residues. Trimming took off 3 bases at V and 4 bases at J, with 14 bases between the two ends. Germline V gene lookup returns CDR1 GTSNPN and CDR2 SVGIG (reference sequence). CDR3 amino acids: CAWRRLGGADTQYF. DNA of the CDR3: TGTGCCTGGAGGAGGCTAGGAGGGGCAGATACGCAGTATTTT.

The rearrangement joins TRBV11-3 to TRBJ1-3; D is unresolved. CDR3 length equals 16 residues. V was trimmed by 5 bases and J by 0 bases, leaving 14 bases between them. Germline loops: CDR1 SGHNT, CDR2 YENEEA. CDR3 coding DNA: TGTGCCAGCAGCACGGACGGTTCTTACTCTGGAAACACCATATATTTT. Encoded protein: CASSTDGSYSGNTIYF.